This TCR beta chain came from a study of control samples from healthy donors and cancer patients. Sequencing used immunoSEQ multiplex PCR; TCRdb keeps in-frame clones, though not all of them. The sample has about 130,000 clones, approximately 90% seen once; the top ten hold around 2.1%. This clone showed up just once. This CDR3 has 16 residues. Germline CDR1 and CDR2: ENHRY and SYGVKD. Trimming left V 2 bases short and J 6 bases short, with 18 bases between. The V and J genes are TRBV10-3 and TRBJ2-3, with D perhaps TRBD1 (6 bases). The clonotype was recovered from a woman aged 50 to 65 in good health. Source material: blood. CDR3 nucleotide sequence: TGTGCCATCAGTGAGAGGTTACAGGGAAGTAGGGATACGCAGTATTTT. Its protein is CAISERLQGSRDTQYF.